Sequencing of this TCR beta chain was carried out in a study of beta chain features in type 1 diabetes. Study-wide points: Among patients with Type 1 diabetes, TCRB CDR3s were moderately but significantly shorter in every one of the four CD4+ subsets.

In the case of this clone: Its antigen is undetermined.

Expressed TCRB transcripts were sequenced because the entire RNA isolate underwent reverse transcription. Sequencing used immunoSEQ multiplex PCR; TCRdb keeps in-frame clones, though not all of them. The repertoire holds hundreds of thousands of clones, with over 12% as singletons. This TCR was sampled from a man aged 18 to 30 with type 1 diabetes. Sequenced input: naive CD4+ T cells from blood.

CDR3 in DNA: TGCGCCAGCAGCTTGGGGGGTGTGAATCAGCCCCAGCATTTT. It codes for CASSLGGVNQPQHF. The rearrangement links TRBV5-1 to TRBJ1-5; no clear D. CDR1 SGHRS and CDR2 YFSETQ come from the germline V gene. V was pared by 0 bases and J by 4 bases, with 8 bases between. The CDR3 contains 14 residues. Full variable domain (missing parts from reference TRBV5-1 and TRBJ1-5): KAGVTQTPRYLIKTRGQQVTLSCSPISGHRSVSWYQQTPGQGLQFLFEYFSETQRNKGNFPGRFSGRQFSNSRSEMNVSTLELGDSALYLCASSLGGVNQPQHFGDGTRLSIL.